Listed here is a single TCR beta chain. The entry originates in a study of blood T cell repertoires in COVID-19. About the research overall: Specimens from acute and convalescent COVID-19 originated in the United States, Italy and Spain. From T cells, B-cell-depleted T cells, or PBMCs came the material, which was cDNA or gDNA.

Sequencing used immunoSEQ multiplex PCR; TCRdb keeps in-frame clones, though not all of them. The sample yields a few hundred thousand clones, about 90% seen once. This receptor was identified in a woman aged 25 to 39 who had recovered from COVID-19. The source material was peripheral blood.

The CDR3 DNA reads TGTGCCAGTAGCCTCGTCGGGGGAAGGACTGAAGCTTTCTTT. This encodes CASSLVGGRTEAFF. V gene TRBV19 combines with J gene TRBJ1-1, with TRBD1 as a possible D gene (5 bases). Trimming left V 6 bases short and J 5 bases short, with 16 bases between. The CDR3 contains 14 residues. Germline CDR1 reads LNHDA; CDR2 reads SQIVND (reference sequence).